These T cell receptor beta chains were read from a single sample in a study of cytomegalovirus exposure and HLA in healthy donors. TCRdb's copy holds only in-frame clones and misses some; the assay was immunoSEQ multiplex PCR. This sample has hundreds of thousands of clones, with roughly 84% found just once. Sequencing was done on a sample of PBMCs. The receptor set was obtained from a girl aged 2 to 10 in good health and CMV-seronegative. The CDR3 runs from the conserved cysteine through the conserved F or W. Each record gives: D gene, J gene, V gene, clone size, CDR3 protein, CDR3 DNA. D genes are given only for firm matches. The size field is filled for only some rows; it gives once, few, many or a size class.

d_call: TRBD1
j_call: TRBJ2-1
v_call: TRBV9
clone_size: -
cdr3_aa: CASSVGIGDRLFDEQFF
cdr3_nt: TGTGCCAGCTCCGTAGGGATCGGGGACAGGTTGTTTGATGAGCAGTTCTTC

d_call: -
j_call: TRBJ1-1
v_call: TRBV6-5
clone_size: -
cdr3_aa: CASSYYRTLNTEAFF
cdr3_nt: TGTGCCAGCAGTTACTACCGGACACTAAACACTGAAGCTTTCTTT

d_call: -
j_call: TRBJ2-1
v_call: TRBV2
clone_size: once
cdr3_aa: CASGDNEQFF
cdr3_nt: TGTGCCAGCGGAGACAATGAGCAGTTCTTC

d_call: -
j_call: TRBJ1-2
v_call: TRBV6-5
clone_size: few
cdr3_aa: CASSYPAGRGYTF
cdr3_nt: TGTGCCAGCAGTTACCCCGCAGGGCGGGGCTACACCTTC

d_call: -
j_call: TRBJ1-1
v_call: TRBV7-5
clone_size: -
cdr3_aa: CVRSLSRTGVNTEAFF
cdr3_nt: TGTGTCAGAAGCTTATCTCGGACGGGAGTGAACACTGAAGCTTTCTTT

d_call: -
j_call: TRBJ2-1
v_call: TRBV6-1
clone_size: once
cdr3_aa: CASSVGSGYNEQFF
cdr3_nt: TGTGCCAGCAGTGTAGGGTCAGGGTACAATGAGCAGTTCTTC

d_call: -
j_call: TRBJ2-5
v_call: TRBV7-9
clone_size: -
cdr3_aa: CASSLAPRSDTGKETQYF
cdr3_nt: TGTGCCAGCAGCTTAGCGCCCCGGTCCGATACAGGGAAAGAGACCCAGTACTTC

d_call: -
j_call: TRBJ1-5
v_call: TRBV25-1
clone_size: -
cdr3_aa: CASSESSQPQHF
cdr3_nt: TGTGCCAGCAGTGAATCGTCTCAGCCCCAGCATTTT

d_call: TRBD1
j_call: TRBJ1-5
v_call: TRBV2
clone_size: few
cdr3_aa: CASSPGQGAWPQHF
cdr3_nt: TGTGCCAGCAGCCCGGGACAGGGGGCTTGGCCCCAGCATTTT

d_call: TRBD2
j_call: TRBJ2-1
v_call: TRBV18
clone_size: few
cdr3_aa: CASSPRGSGSYNEQFF
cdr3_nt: TGTGCCAGCTCACCCCGCGGTAGCGGGAGCTACAATGAGCAGTTCTTC

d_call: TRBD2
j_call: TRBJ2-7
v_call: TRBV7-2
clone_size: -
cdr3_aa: CASSLAAGTYEQYF
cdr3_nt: TGTGCCAGCAGCTTAGCAGCGGGGACCTACGAGCAGTACTTC

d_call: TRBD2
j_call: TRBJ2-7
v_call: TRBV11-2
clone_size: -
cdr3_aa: CASSLGASGYEQYF
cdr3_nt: TGTGCCAGCAGCTTAGGGGCTAGCGGCTACGAGCAGTACTTC

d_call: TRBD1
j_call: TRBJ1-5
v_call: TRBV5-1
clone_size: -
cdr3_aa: CASSLVQGAHNQPQHF
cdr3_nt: TGCGCCAGCAGCTTGGTGCAGGGGGCCCACAATCAGCCCCAGCATTTT

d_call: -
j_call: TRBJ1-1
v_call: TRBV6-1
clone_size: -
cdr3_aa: CASSLQGGVNTEAFF
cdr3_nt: TGTGCCAGCAGTTTACAGGGAGGGGTGAACACTGAAGCTTTCTTT

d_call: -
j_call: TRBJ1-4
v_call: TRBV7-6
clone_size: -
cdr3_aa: CASSSNLQATNEKLFF
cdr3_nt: TGTGCCAGCAGCTCGAACTTACAGGCAACTAATGAAAAACTGTTTTTT

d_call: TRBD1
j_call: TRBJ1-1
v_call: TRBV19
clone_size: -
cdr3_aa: CASSQGMNTEAFF
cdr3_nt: TGTGCCAGTTCACAGGGGATGAACACTGAAGCTTTCTTT

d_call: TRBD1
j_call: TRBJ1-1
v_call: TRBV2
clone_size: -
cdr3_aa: CASRDRGLNTEAFF
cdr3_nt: TGTGCCAGCAGGGACAGGGGGCTGAACACTGAAGCTTTCTTT

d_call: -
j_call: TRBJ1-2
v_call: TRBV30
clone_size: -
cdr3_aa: CAWSVPWTAFLINYGYTF
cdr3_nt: TGTGCCTGGAGTGTACCTTGGACAGCCTTCCTGATAAACTATGGCTACACCTTC

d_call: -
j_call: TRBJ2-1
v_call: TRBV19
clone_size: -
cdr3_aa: CASSIQGWSSYNEQFF
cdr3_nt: TGTGCCAGTAGTATTCAGGGTTGGAGCTCCTACAATGAGCAGTTCTTC

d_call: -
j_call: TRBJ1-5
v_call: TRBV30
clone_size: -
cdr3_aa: CAWSTGTTRNQPQHF
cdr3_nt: TGTGCCTGGAGTACGGGGACAACACGCAATCAGCCCCAGCATTTT

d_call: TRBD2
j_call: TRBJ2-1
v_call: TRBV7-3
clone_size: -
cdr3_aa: CASSLAGGPFREQFF
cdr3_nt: TGTGCCAGCAGCTTAGCGGGGGGGCCGTTTCGTGAGCAGTTCTTC

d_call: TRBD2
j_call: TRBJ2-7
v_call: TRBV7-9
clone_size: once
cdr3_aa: CASSPNSGRRYYEQYF
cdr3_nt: TGTGCCAGCAGCCCGAATAGCGGGAGAAGGTATTACGAGCAGTACTTC

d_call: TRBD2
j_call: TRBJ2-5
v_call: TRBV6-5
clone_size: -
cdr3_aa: CASSTLAAETQYF
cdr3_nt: TGTGCCAGCAGTACACTAGCGGCGGAGACCCAGTACTTC

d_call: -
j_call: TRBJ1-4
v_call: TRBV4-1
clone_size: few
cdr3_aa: CASSQDRQAEKLFF
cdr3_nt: TGCGCCAGCAGCCAAGATCGACAAGCCGAAAAACTGTTTTTT

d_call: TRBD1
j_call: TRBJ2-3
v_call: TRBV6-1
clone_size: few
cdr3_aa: CASSELTDRADTQYF
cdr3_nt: TGTGCCAGCAGTGAGCTAACAGACAGGGCAGATACGCAGTATTTT

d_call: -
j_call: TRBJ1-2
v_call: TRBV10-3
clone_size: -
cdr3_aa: CAIAGAGKDGYTF
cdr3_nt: TGTGCCATCGCGGGGGCAGGGAAGGATGGCTACACCTTC

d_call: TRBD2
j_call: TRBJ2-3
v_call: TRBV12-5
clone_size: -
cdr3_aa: CASGLDLAGGHAHPDTQYF
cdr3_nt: TGTGCTAGTGGTTTGGATCTAGCGGGGGGGCATGCTCATCCAGATACGCAGTATTTT

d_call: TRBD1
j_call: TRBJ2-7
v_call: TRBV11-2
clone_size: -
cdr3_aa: CASSAKLGQAVEQYF
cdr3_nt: TGTGCCAGCAGCGCCAAATTAGGACAGGCAGTCGAGCAGTACTTC

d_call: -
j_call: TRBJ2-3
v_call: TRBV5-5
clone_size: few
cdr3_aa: CASSLFPDTQYF
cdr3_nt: TGTGCCAGCAGCTTGTTCCCGGATACGCAGTATTTT

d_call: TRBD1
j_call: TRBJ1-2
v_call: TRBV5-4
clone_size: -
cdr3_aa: CASSPPSGGGYGYTF
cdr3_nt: TGTGCCAGCAGCCCACCTTCAGGGGGTGGCTATGGCTACACCTTC

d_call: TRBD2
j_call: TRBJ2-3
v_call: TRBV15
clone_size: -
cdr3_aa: CATSRGLAGGMTDTQYF
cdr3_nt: TGTGCCACCAGCAGAGGTCTAGCGGGGGGCATGACAGATACGCAGTATTTT

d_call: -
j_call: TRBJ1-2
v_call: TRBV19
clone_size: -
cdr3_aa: CASSIPGKIRNYGYTF
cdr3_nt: TGTGCCAGTAGTATCCCAGGGAAGATAAGAAACTATGGCTACACCTTC

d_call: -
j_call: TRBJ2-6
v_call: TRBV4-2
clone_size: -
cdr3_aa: CASSDGGNRVSGANVLTF
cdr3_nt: TGTGCCAGCAGCGACGGAGGCAATAGAGTATCTGGGGCCAACGTCCTGACTTTC

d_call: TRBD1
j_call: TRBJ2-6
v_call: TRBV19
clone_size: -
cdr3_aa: CASSPGQGTSGANVLTF
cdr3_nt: TGTGCCAGTAGCCCGGGACAGGGGACCTCTGGGGCCAACGTCCTGACTTTC

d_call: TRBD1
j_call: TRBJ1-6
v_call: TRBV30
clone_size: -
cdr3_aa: CAWSFTQGNSPLHF
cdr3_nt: TGTGCCTGGAGTTTTACACAGGGGAATTCACCCCTCCACTTT

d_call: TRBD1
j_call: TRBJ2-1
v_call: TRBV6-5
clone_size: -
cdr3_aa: CASSYSSRTGLTEQFF
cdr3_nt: TGTGCCAGCAGTTACTCGAGTCGGACAGGGTTGACTGAGCAGTTCTTC

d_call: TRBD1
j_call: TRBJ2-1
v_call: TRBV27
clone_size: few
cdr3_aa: CASSPRIGTGSNEQFF
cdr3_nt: TGTGCCAGCAGTCCTCGAATCGGGACAGGGTCAAATGAGCAGTTCTTC

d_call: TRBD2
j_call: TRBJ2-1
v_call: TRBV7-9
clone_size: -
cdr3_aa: CATFPTSGDYNEQFF
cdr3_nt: TGTGCCACCTTCCCGACTAGCGGGGACTACAATGAGCAGTTCTTC

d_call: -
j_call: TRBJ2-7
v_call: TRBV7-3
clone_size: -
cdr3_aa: CASSLNGAGEQYF
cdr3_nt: TGTGCCAGCAGCTTAAACGGTGCGGGCGAGCAGTACTTC

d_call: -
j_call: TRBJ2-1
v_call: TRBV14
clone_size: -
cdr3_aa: CASSQDLAGLYNEQFF
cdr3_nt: TGTGCCAGCAGCCAAGATCTGGCAGGGTTGTACAATGAGCAGTTCTTC

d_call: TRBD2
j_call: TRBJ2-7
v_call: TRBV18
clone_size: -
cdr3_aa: CASSGGLAGEQYF
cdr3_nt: TGTGCCAGCTCGGGGGGACTAGCGGGCGAGCAGTACTTC

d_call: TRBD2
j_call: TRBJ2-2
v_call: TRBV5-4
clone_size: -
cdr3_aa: CASSLGGLAGVTGELFF
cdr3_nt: TGTGCCAGCAGCTTAGGGGGACTAGCGGGAGTGACCGGGGAGCTGTTTTTT